The following is a T cell receptor (beta chain) sequence with its context. As yet, its antigen is unknown. In germline, CDR1 is LNHDA, CDR2 SQIVND (reference sequence). The CDR3 length is 15 residues. Trimming at V came to 3 bases and at J to 5 bases, leaving 2 bases not matched to a gene. This entry comes from a study of CD8 T cells in Susac syndrome. RNA in amounts of roughly 0.45 to 1 ug was reverse transcribed with random hexamers. immunoSEQ multiplex PCR amplified TCR beta CDR3 across 54 Vbeta, 13 Jbeta. Each CDR3 protein gets one entry after TCRdb re-called the immunoSEQ multiplex PCR reads with MiXCR. The profile shows a few hundred thousand distinct CDR3 sequences, roughly 96% of them singletons. Regarding the study as a whole: As the study acknowledged, the number of individuals who were part of its TCR sequencing and HLA analysis was relatively small.

The authors carried out high-throughput sequencing of TCR beta. They applied it to CD8+ and CD4+ T cells obtained from blood. The receptor's source is a human donor with multiple sclerosis. The rearrangement joins TRBV19 to TRBJ1-3, with TRBD1 identical over 12 bases. Specimen: CD4+ T cells from PBMCs. The DNA for the CDR3 is TGTGCCAGTAGTATGGGACAGGGGGCGCGAAACACCATATATTTT. Protein sequence: CASSMGQGARNTIYF.